This TCR beta chain was identified in a study of shared clonotypes between healthy human individuals. Donors were healthy HIV-negative adults without recent acute infections or vaccinations. The study drew all its donors from Caucasian adults living in Nashville, Tennessee. An even split of each subset's genomic DNA across several immunoSEQ plates was performed. Clones were read by immunoSEQ multiplex PCR, and TCRdb kept only the in-frame ones, dropping some. Altogether about 480,000 clones are present, 79% being singletons, with the ten largest covering over 10%. Germline V CDR1 and CDR2: KGHSH, LQKENI. The CDR3 totals 15 residues. The V and J ends lost 3 bases and 8 bases respectively, with 19 bases between them.

This chain connects TRBV18 to TRBJ1-2; no clear D. Sequencing input: PBMCs. The clonotype comes from a woman in her forties in good health. Some clones in this sample may be carry-over from other donors' samples. The CDR3 nucleotides read TGTGCCAGCTCACCCCCTGGACCTTCGGCTTGGGGCTACACCTTC. This encodes CASSPPGPSAWGYTF. The complete variable domain, with remaining parts taken from reference TRBV18 and TRBJ1-2, reads NAGVMQNPRHLVRRRGQEARLRCSPMKGHSHVYWYRQLPEEGLKFMVYLQKENIIDESGMPKERFSAEFPKEGPSILRIQQVVRGDSAAYFCASSPPGPSAWGYTFGSGTRLTVV.